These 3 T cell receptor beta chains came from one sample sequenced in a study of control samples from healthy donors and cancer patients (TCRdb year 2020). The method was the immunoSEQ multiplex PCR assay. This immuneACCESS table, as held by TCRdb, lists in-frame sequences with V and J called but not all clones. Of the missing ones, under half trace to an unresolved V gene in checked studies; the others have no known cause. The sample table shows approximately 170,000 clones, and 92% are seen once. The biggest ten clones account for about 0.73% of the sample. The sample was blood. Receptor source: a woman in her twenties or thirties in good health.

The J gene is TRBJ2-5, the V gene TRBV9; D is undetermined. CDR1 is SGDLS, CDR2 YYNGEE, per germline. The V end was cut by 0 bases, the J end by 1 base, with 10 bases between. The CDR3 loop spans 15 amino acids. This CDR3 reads CASSVGGTLQETQYF. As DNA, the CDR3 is TGTGCCAGCAGCGTAGGAGGAACCCTCCAAGAGACCCAGTACTTC.

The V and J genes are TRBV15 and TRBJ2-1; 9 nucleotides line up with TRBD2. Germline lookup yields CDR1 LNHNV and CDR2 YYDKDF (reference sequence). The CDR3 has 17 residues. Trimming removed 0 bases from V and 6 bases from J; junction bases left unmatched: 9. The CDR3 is CATSRDPTGLALNEQFF. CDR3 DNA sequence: TGTGCCACCAGCAGAGATCCTACGGGACTAGCCCTCAATGAGCAGTTCTTC.

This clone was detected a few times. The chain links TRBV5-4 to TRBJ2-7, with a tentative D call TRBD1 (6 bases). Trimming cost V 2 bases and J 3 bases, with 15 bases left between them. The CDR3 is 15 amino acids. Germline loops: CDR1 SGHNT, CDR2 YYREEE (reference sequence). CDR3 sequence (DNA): TGTGCCAGCAGCTTTATAGGGGACACAAACTACGAGCAGTACTTC. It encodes CASSFIGDTNYEQYF.